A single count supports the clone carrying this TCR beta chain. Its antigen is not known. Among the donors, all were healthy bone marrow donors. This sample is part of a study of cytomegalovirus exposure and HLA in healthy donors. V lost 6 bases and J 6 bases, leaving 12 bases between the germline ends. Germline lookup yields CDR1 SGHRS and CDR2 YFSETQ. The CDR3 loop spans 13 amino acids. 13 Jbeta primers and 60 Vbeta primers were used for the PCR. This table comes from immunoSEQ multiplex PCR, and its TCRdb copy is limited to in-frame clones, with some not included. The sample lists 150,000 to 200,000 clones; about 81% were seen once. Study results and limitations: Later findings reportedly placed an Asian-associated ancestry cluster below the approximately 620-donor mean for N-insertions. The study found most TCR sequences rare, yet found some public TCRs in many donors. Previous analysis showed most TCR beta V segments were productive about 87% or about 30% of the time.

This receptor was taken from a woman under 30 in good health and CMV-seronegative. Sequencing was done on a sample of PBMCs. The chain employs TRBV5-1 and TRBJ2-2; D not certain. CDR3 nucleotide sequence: TGCGCCAGCACCGCCGGGTTCGCCGGGGAGCTGTTTTTT. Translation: CASTAGFAGELFF.